This is a list of T cell receptor beta chains from one sample in a study of blood T cell repertoires in COVID-19. The data were produced by immunoSEQ multiplex PCR, yet TCRdb's version contains in-frame clones alone and is incomplete. The sample lists some 42,000 clones, 80% to 90% occurring once. Material: peripheral blood. The receptors were sampled from a man aged 25-45 years with active or convalescent COVID-19. Each CDR3 is given with its conserved first and last residue. The D gene is left open where the match is weak. Size is omitted from some rows. Given values are once, few, many or a class for expanded clones.

TRBV2	-	14	-	TRBJ2-5	TGTGCCAGCACGCTGGCGACAGTAGGGGAGACCCAGTACTTC	CASTLATVGETQYF
TRBV12-3/TRBV12-4	-	13	-	TRBJ1-2	TGTGCCAGCAGTATGACAGCGAACTATGGCTACACCTTC	CASSMTANYGYTF
TRBV6-6	-	14	-	TRBJ1-3	TGTGCCAGCAGCCGTACTAACTCTGGAAACACCATATATTTT	CASSRTNSGNTIYF
TRBV2	once	14	-	TRBJ1-1	TGTGCCAGCGAACTGGGCCTGATGAACACTGAAGCTTTCTTT	CASELGLMNTEAFF
TRBV6-5	-	16	TRBD2	TRBJ2-5	TGTGCCAGCAGTTACTCCGGCGGGGGGGCGTCAGAGACCCAGTACTTC	CASSYSGGGASETQYF
TRBV11-1	-	15	-	TRBJ2-1	TGTGCCAGCAGCTTAGAGGCTAGCAGGAACAATGAGCAGTTCTTC	CASSLEASRNNEQFF
TRBV7-2	-	16	TRBD2	TRBJ2-2	TGTGCCAGCAGCTCCCGACTAGCGGGGGGGACCGGGGAGCTGTTTTTT	CASSSRLAGGTGELFF
TRBV27	-	15	-	TRBJ2-5	TGTGCCAGCAGTTTTTTCGGGGGTTTAAGGGAGACCCAGTACTTC	CASSFFGGLRETQYF
TRBV3-1/TRBV3-2	-	13	-	TRBJ2-7	TGTGCCAGCAGCCCCCGGGTTTCCTACGAGCAGTACTTC	CASSPRVSYEQYF
TRBV19	-	16	TRBD2	TRBJ2-5	TGTGCCAGTAGTCCCCGGACTAGCGGGAGGCTAGAGACCCAGTACTTC	CASSPRTSGRLETQYF
TRBV11-2	-	17	-	TRBJ2-7	TGTGCCAGCAGCCGTGCCCGGGACCCAAGGGGGACCTACGAGCAGTACTTC	CASSRARDPRGTYEQYF
TRBV6-5	-	16	-	TRBJ2-1	TGTGCCAGCAGTTACTCGAAAGACCCAGGGGCTGGTGAGCAGTTCTTC	CASSYSKDPGAGEQFF
TRBV7-9	-	14	TRBD1	TRBJ1-2	TGTGCCAGCAGCCGAGGACAGGATAACTATGGCTACACCTTC	CASSRGQDNYGYTF
TRBV30	-	19	-	TRBJ2-1	TGTGCCTGGAGCACATCAAAGCGGCGGGACAGCGGAACCTACAATGAGCAGTTCTTC	CAWSTSKRRDSGTYNEQFF
TRBV6-2/TRBV6-3	-	17	TRBD2	TRBJ2-1	TGTGCCAGCAGTAAACATTCCGGGACTAGCGAGTCAAGTGAGCAGTTCTTC	CASSKHSGTSESSEQFF
TRBV5-1	-	15	-	TRBJ2-7	TGCGCCAGCAGCACTTCCGGGATCGTATCCTACGAGCAGTACTTC	CASSTSGIVSYEQYF
TRBV5-1	-	15	TRBD1	TRBJ2-3	TGCGCCAGCAGCTTCCAGACAGGGGGCACAGATACGCAGTATTTT	CASSFQTGGTDTQYF
TRBV30	-	14	TRBD2	TRBJ2-3	TGTGCCTGGGGGTATGGCGGCGGGGGAGATACGCAGTATTTT	CAWGYGGGGDTQYF
TRBV25-1	-	15	TRBD1	TRBJ2-5	TGTGCCAGCAGTGAATGGGGACAGGGCCGGGAGACCCAGTACTTC	CASSEWGQGRETQYF
TRBV28	-	15	TRBD2	TRBJ2-7	TGTGCCAGCACCCGGGGGGGGTCTAAAGCCTACGAGCAGTACTTC	CASTRGGSKAYEQYF
TRBV19	-	16	TRBD2	TRBJ2-3	TGTGCCAGTAGTAAGGCGACTAGCGCTAGCACAGATACGCAGTATTTT	CASSKATSASTDTQYF
TRBV19	-	15	TRBD1	TRBJ1-1	TGTGCCAGTAGTTTACGGGACAGGGCTAACACTGAAGCTTTCTTT	CASSLRDRANTEAFF
TRBV24-1	-	16	TRBD1	TRBJ2-5	TGTGCCACCAGTGACGGACAGGGCCCCCCCCAAGAGACCCAGTACTTC	CATSDGQGPPQETQYF
TRBV6-6	-	15	-	TRBJ1-2	TGTGCCAGCAGCCCGGGTTTGTTGGGTGGCTATGGCTACACCTTC	CASSPGLLGGYGYTF
TRBV7-9	-	14	-	TRBJ1-4	TGTGCCAGCAGCATTGGACAGTTAGGTGAAAAACTGTTTTTT	CASSIGQLGEKLFF
TRBV2	few	14	TRBD1	TRBJ2-3	TGTGCCAGCAGCAAACAGGGGGAGACAGATACGCAGTATTTT	CASSKQGETDTQYF
TRBV7-9	-	14	-	TRBJ2-7	TGTGCCAGCAGCCAGACAGGGAGGACCTACGAGCAGTACTTC	CASSQTGRTYEQYF
TRBV30	-	14	TRBD2	TRBJ2-5	TGTGCCTGGAACCAGAATAGCGGGACGGAGACCCAGTACTTC	CAWNQNSGTETQYF
TRBV24-1	-	13	-	TRBJ2-5	TGTGCCACCAGTGATGTGAATCGGGAGACCCAGTACTTC	CATSDVNRETQYF
TRBV27	-	14	-	TRBJ2-5	TGTGCCAGCAGGTCTGGACTACATGGTGAGACCCAGTACTTC	CASRSGLHGETQYF
TRBV5-1	-	14	TRBD1	TRBJ1-1	TGCGCCAGCAGCACGTGGACAGGGGAGACTGAAGCTTTCTTT	CASSTWTGETEAFF
TRBV5-4	-	15	TRBD1	TRBJ1-2	TGTGCCAGCAGCCTGGGGGCCAGGGGGGACTATGGCTACACCTTC	CASSLGARGDYGYTF
TRBV24-1	-	11	-	TRBJ1-1	TGTGCCACCGGTAGGGGCACTGAAGCTTTCTTT	CATGRGTEAFF
TRBV19	-	15	-	TRBJ1-2	TGTGCCAGTAGTATAGTCGCACCAAGGGGCTATGGCTACACCTTC	CASSIVAPRGYGYTF
TRBV6-5	few	16	TRBD1	TRBJ2-1	TGTGCCAGCAGTTACGTAGGGACAGGGCCCTACAATGAGCAGTTCTTC	CASSYVGTGPYNEQFF
TRBV25-1	-	16	TRBD2	TRBJ2-3	TGTGCCAGCAGTGGGCTCATAGCGGGGAGCACAGATACGCAGTATTTT	CASSGLIAGSTDTQYF
TRBV2	-	14	-	TRBJ1-5	TGTGCCAGCAGCAGGGGTTTTGGCAATCAGCCCCAGCATTTT	CASSRGFGNQPQHF
TRBV30	-	13	TRBD1	TRBJ2-5	TGTGCCTGGAGCTACCTTGGACAGGGCGCCCAGTACTTC	CAWSYLGQGAQYF
TRBV19	-	14	-	TRBJ1-1	TGTGCCAGTAGTATCACACAGACGAACACTGAAGCTTTCTTT	CASSITQTNTEAFF
TRBV7-9	-	16	TRBD2	TRBJ2-3	TGTGCCAGCAGCTTAGTGTCCGGACTAGCGGGGAATACGCAGTATTTT	CASSLVSGLAGNTQYF
TRBV3-1/TRBV3-2	-	16	TRBD2	TRBJ2-1	TGTGCCAGCAGCCACAGGACTAGCGGGAGATTTAATGAGCAGTTCTTC	CASSHRTSGRFNEQFF
TRBV30	-	13	-	TRBJ1-2	TGTGCCTGGAGTGTAAGTGACATTTCCGGCTACACCTTC	CAWSVSDISGYTF
TRBV6-1	-	17	-	TRBJ2-6	TGTGCCAGCAGTGAGGACGGCGACAGCTCTGGGGCCAACGTCCTGACTTTC	CASSEDGDSSGANVLTF
TRBV11-2	once	16	-	TRBJ1-6	TGTGCCAGCAGCTTCTCTCAGGACTTATCTAATTCACCCCTCCACTTT	CASSFSQDLSNSPLHF
TRBV29-1	-	13	-	TRBJ1-2	TGCAGCGTTGGGTTAACGGAGAACTATGGCTACACCTTC	CSVGLTENYGYTF
TRBV6-5	-	14	TRBD1	TRBJ1-2	TGTGCCAGCAGTTATACGGGACAGGGGGCCCACTACACCTTC	CASSYTGQGAHYTF